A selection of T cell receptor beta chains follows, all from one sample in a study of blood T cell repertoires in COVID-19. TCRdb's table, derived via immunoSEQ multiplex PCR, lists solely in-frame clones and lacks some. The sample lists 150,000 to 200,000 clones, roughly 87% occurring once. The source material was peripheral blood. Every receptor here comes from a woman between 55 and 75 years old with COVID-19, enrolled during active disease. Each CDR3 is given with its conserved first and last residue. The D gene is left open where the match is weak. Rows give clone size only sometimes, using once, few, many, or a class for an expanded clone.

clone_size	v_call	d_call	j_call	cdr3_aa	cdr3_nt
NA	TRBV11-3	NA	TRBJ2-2	CASSFDSNTGELFF	TGTGCCAGCAGCTTTGACAGTAACACCGGGGAGCTGTTTTTT
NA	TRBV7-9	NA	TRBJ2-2	CASSLAGGSTGELFF	TGTGCCAGCAGCCTAGCCGGGGGATCCACCGGGGAGCTGTTTTTT
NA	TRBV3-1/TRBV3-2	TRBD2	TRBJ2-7	CASSDRTSGSSYEQYF	TGTGCCAGCAGCGATCGGACTAGCGGAAGCTCCTACGAGCAGTACTTC
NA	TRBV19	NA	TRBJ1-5	CASSIDLGYSNQPQHF	TGTGCCAGTAGTATAGATCTCGGGTATTCCAATCAGCCCCAGCATTTT
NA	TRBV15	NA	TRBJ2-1	CATSRVASSHEQFF	TGTGCCACCAGCAGAGTAGCTAGTTCTCATGAGCAGTTCTTC
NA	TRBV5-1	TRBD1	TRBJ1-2	CASSQGAGANYGYTF	TGCGCCAGCAGCCAGGGGGCCGGGGCCAACTATGGCTACACCTTC
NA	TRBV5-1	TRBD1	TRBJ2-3	CASSPGTGSPGLDTQYF	TGCGCCAGCAGCCCGGGGACAGGGTCGCCGGGCCTAGATACGCAGTATTTT
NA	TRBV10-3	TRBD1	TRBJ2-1	CAISVGSRGWNEQFF	TGTGCCATCAGTGTAGGAAGCAGGGGGTGGAATGAGCAGTTCTTC
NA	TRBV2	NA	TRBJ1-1	CASSAESWSEAFF	TGTGCCAGCAGTGCGGAGAGTTGGAGTGAAGCTTTCTTT
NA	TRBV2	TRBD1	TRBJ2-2	CASSVQGSTGELFF	TGTGCCAGCAGTGTACAGGGGAGCACCGGGGAGCTGTTTTTT
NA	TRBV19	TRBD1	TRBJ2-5	CASSKGQDTRGETQYF	TGTGCCAGTAGTAAGGGACAGGATACTAGAGGGGAGACCCAGTACTTC
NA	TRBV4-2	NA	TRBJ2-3	CASSQDEGGGTDTQYF	TGTGCCAGCAGCCAAGACGAGGGGGGGGGCACAGATACGCAGTATTTT
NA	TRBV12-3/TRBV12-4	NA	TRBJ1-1	CASSLAGFEAFF	TGTGCCAGCAGTTTAGCCGGGTTCGAAGCTTTCTTT
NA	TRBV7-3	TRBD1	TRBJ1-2	CASSFRTGIGYTF	TGTGCCAGCAGCTTTCGGACAGGGATTGGCTACACCTTC
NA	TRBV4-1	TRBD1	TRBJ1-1	CASSQDETGRHTEAFF	TGCGCCAGCAGCCAAGATGAGACAGGGAGGCACACTGAAGCTTTCTTT
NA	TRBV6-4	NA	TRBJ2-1	CASSDQAGSDEQFF	TGTGCCAGCAGTGACCAGGCGGGATCGGATGAGCAGTTCTTC
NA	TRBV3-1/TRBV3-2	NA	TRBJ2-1	CASSQVSRIDEQFF	TGTGCCAGCAGCCAAGTGTCTAGAATCGATGAGCAGTTCTTC
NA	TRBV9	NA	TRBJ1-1	CASSVQGWDTEAFF	TGTGCCAGCAGCGTACAGGGGTGGGACACTGAAGCTTTCTTT
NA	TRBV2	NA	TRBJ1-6	CASSEGVATNSPLHF	TGTGCCAGCAGTGAAGGGGTAGCCACCAATTCACCCCTCCACTTT
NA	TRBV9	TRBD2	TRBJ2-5	CASSPGEGLTETQYF	TGTGCCAGCAGCCCCGGGGAGGGCCTGACAGAGACCCAGTACTTC
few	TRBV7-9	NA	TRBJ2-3	CASSLLSTDTQYF	TGTGCCAGCAGCTTATTAAGCACAGATACGCAGTATTTT
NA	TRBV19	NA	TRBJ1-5	CASSIDSYSNQPQHF	TGTGCCAGTAGTATTGACAGCTATAGCAATCAGCCCCAGCATTTT
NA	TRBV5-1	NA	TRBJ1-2	CASSSSGALDGYTF	TGCGCCAGCAGCTCTTCAGGGGCTCTTGATGGCTACACCTTC
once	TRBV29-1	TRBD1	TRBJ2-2	CSVVTGHTGELFF	TGCAGCGTCGTGACAGGGCACACCGGGGAGCTGTTTTTT
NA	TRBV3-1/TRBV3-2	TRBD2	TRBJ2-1	CASSKDGTSGSNEQFF	TGTGCCAGCAGCAAAGACGGGACTAGCGGGAGCAATGAGCAGTTCTTC